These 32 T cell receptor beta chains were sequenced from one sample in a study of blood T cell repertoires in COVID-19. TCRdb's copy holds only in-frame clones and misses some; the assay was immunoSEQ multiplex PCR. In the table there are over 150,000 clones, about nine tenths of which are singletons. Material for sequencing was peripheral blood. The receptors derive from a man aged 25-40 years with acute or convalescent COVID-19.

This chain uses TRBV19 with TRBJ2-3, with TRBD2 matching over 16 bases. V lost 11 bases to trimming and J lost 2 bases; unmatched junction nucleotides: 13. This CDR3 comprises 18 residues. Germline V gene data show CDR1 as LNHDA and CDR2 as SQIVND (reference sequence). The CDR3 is CAESGLAGGRNHTDTQYF. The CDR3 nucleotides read TGTGCCGAATCGGGACTAGCGGGAGGGAGGAATCACACAGATACGCAGTATTTT.

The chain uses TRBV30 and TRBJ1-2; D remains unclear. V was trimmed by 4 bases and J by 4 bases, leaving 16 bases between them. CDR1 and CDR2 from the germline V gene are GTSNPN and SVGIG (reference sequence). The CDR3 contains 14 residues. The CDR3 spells CAWTTRGGFYGYTF. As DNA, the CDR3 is TGTGCCTGGACCACTCGGGGAGGGTTCTATGGCTACACCTTC.

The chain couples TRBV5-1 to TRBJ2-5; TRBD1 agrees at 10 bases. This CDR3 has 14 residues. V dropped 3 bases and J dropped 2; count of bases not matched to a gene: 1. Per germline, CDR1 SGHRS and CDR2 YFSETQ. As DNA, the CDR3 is TGCGCCAGCAGCTCGGGACAGGGGCAAGAGACCCAGTACTTC. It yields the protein CASSSGQGQETQYF.

The CDR3 region is CATSRDRPGRYNEQFF. The CDR3 DNA reads as TGTGCCACCAGCAGAGATAGACCGGGTCGATACAATGAGCAGTTCTTC. The rearrangement uses TRBV15 and TRBJ2-1; D not certain. This CDR3 has 16 residues. Trimming left V 0 bases short and J 4 bases short, with 13 bases between. Per germline, CDR1 LNHNV and CDR2 YYDKDF (reference sequence).

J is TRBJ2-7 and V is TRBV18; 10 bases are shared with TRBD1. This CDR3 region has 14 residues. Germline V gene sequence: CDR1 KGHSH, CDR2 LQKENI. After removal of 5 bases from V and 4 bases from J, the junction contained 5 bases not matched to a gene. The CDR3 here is CASSTEGQGYEQYF. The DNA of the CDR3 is TGTGCCAGCTCAACGGAGGGACAGGGGTACGAGCAGTACTTC.

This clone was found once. In DNA form, the CDR3 reads TGTGCCAGCAGCTCGTCAGGGACAACATCCTACGAGCAGTACTTC. Residues: CASSSSGTTSYEQYF. V gene TRBV28 combines with J gene TRBJ2-7; the D gene is possibly TRBD1 (6 bases). Looked up from germline, CDR1 is MDHEN and CDR2 is SYDVKM. The V end lost 6 bases, the J end lost 1 base, and 16 bases lay between the germline ends. The CDR3 is 15 residues long.

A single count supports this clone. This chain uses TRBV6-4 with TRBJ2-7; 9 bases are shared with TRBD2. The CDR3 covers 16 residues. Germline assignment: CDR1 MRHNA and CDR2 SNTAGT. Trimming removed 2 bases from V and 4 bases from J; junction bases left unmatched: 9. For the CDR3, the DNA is TGTGCCAGCAGTGACCTATTAGGAACTAGCGGGTACGAGCAGTACTTC. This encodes CASSDLLGTSGYEQYF.

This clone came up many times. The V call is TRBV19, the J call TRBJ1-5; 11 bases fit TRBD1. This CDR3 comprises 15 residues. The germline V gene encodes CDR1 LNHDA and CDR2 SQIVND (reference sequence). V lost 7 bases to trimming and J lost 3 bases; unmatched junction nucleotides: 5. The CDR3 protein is CASIGTGGHNQPQHF. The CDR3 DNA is TGTGCCAGTATAGGGACAGGGGGACACAATCAGCCCCAGCATTTT.

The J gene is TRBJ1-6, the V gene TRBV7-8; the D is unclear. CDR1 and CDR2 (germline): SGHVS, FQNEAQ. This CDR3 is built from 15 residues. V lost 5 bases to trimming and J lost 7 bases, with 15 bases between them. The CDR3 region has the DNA TGTGCCAGCAGCATTAATGGACGGGAAAATTCACCCCTCCACTTT. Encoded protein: CASSINGRENSPLHF. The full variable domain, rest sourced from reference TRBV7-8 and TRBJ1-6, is GAGVSQSPRYKVAKRGQDVALRCDPISGHVSLFWYQQALGQGPEFLTYFQNEAQLDKSGLPSDRFFAERPEGSVSTLKIQRTQQEDSAVYLCASSINGRENSPLHFGNGTRLTVT.

The CDR3 DNA follows: TGTGCCAGCTCAACAACAGGGACAAACGGCTACACCTTC. It is translated as CASSTTGTNGYTF. This chain joins TRBV18 and TRBJ1-2; D perhaps matches TRBD1 (6 bases). Deletions cut 5 bases from V and 8 bases from J, with 15 bases between. This CDR3 region has 13 residues. Germline V gene lookup returns CDR1 KGHSH and CDR2 LQKENI. Drawing the rest from reference TRBV18 and TRBJ1-2, the complete variable domain is NAGVMQNPRHLVRRRGQEARLRCSPMKGHSHVYWYRQLPEEGLKFMVYLQKENIIDESGMPKERFSAEFPKEGPSILRIQQVVRGDSAAYFCASSTTGTNGYTFGSGTRLTVV.

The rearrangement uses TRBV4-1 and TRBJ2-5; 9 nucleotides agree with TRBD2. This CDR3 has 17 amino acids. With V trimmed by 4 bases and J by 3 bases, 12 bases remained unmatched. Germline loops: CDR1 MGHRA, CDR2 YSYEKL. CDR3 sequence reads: CASSPLPTRLAEETQYF. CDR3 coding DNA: TGCGCCAGCAGCCCACTCCCGACGAGACTAGCGGAAGAGACCCAGTACTTC.

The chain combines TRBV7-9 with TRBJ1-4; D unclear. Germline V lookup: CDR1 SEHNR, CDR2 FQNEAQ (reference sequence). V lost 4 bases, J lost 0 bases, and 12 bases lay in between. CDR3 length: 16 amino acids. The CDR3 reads CASSYGLISTNEKLFF. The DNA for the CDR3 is TGTGCCAGCAGCTATGGACTTATTTCAACTAATGAAAAACTGTTTTTT. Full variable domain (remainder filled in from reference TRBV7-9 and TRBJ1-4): DTGVSQNPRHKITKRGQNVTFRCDPISEHNRLYWYRQTLGQGPEFLTYFQNEAQLEKSRLLSDRFSAERPKGSFSTLEIQRTEQGDSAMYLCASSYGLISTNEKLFFGSGTQLSVL.

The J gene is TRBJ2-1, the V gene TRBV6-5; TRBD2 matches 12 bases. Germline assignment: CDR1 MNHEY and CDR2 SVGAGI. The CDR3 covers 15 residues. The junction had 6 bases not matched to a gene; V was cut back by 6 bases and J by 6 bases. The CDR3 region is CASRLAGGPSNEQFF. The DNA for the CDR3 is TGTGCCAGCAGGCTAGCGGGGGGGCCCTCCAATGAGCAGTTCTTC.

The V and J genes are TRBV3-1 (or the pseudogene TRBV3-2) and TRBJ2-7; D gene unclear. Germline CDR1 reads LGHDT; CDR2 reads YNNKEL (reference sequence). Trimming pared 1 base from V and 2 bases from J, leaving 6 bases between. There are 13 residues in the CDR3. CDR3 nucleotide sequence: TGTGCCAGCAGCCAAGTTAATGCCTACGAGCAGTACTTC. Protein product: CASSQVNAYEQYF.

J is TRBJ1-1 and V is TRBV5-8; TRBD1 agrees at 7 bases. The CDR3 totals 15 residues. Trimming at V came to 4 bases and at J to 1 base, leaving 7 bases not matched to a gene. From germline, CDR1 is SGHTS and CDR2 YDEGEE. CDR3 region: CASSPEQGRNTEAFF. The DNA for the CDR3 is TGTGCCAGCAGCCCAGAACAGGGGAGGAACACTGAAGCTTTCTTT.

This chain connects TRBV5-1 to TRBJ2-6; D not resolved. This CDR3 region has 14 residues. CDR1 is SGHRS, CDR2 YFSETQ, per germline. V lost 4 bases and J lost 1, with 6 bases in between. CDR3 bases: TGCGCCAGCAGCCGGGTGTCTGGGGCCAACGTCCTGACTTTC. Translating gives CASSRVSGANVLTF.

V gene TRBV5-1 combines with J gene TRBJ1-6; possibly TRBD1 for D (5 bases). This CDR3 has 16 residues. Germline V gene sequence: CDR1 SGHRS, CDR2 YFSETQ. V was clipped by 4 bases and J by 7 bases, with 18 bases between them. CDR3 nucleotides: TGCGCCAGCAGCGCGCAATCGGGACTTTACAATTCACCCCTCCACTTT. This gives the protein CASSAQSGLYNSPLHF.

The DNA for the CDR3 is TGTGCCAGCAGCGTCCCCGGAGGTTGGGGTGGCTACACCTTC. This codes for CASSVPGGWGGYTF. This chain joins TRBV9 and TRBJ1-2; D unresolved. V lost 2 bases, J lost 7 bases, and 15 bases lay in between. CDR3 length equals 14 residues. CDR1 is SGDLS, CDR2 YYNGEE, per germline.

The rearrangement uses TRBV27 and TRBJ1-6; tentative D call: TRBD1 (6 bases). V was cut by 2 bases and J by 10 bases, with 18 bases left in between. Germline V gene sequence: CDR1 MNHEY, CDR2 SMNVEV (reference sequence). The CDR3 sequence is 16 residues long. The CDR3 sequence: CASSLEGIQGGSPLHF. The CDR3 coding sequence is TGTGCCAGCAGTTTAGAAGGGATACAGGGAGGGTCACCCCTCCACTTT.

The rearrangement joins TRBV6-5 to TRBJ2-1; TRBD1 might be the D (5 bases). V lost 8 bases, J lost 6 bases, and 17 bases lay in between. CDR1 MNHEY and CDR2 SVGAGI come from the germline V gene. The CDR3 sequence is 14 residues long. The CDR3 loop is CASPSPLGRNEQFF. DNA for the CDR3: TGTGCCAGCCCCAGCCCGTTGGGGCGCAATGAGCAGTTCTTC.

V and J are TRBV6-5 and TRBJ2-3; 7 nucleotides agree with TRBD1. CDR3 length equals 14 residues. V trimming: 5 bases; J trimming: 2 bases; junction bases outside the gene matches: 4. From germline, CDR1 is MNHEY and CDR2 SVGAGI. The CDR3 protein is CASSRDRTTDTQYF. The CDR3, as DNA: TGTGCCAGCAGTAGGGACAGAACCACAGATACGCAGTATTTT.

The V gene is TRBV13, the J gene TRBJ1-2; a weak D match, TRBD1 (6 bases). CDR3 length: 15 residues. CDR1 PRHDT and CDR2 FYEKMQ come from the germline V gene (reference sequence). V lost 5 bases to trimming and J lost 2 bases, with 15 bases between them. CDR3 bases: TGTGCCAGCAGCCCGCGGACAGATTTGAACTATGGCTACACCTTC. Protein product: CASSPRTDLNYGYTF.

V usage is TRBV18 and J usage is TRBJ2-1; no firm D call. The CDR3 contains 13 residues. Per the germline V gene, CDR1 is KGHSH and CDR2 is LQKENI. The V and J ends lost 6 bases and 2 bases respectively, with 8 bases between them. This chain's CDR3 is CASSRQTYNEQFF. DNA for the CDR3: TGTGCCAGCTCGCGGCAAACCTACAATGAGCAGTTCTTC.

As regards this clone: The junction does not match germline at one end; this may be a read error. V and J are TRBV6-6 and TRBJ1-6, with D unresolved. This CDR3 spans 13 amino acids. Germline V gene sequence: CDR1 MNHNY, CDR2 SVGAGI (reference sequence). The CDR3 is CASTYTGGSPLHF. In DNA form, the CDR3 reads TGTGCCAGCACTTACACTGGTGGTTCACCCCTCCACTTT.

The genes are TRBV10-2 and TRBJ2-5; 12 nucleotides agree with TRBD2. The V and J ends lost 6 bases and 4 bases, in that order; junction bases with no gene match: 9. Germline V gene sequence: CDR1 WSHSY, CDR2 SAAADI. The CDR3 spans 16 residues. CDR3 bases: TGCGCCAGCAGCCCTAGCGGGGGGGCCTATGGAGAGACCCAGTACTTC. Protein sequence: CASSPSGGAYGETQYF.

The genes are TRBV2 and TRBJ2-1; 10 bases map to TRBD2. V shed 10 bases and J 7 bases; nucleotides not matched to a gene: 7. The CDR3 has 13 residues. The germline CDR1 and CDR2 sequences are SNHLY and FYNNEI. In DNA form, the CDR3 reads TGTGCCACGCATAGCGGGGGGTTTAATGAGCAGTTCTTC. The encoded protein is CATHSGGFNEQFF.

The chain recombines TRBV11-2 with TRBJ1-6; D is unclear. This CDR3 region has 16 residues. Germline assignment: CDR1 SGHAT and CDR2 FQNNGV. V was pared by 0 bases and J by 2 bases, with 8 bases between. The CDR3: CASSLDRQAYNSPLHF. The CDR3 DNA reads TGTGCCAGCAGCTTAGATCGACAAGCCTATAATTCACCCCTCCACTTT.

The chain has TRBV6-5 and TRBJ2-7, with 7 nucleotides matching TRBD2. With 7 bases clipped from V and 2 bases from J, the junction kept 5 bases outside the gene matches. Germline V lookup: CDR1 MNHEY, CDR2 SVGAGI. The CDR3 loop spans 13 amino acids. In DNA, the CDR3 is TGTGCCAGCATAACGGGGGGAACCTACGAGCAGTACTTC. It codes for CASITGGTYEQYF.

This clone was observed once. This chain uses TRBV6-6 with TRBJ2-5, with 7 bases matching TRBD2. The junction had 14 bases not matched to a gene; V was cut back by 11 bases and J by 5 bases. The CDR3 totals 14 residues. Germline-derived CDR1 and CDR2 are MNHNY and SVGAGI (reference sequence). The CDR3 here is CAGGGGSPWETQYF. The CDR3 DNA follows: TGTGCCGGAGGCGGGGGATCCCCGTGGGAGACCCAGTACTTC.

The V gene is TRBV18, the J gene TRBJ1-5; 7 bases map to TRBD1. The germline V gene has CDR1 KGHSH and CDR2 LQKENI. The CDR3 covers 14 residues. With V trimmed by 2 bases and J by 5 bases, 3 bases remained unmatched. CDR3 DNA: TGTGCCAGCTCACCAAGGCAGGGGGATCAGCCCCAGCATTTT. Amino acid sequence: CASSPRQGDQPQHF. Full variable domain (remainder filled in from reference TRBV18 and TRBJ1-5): NAGVMQNPRHLVRRRGQEARLRCSPMKGHSHVYWYRQLPEEGLKFMVYLQKENIIDESGMPKERFSAEFPKEGPSILRIQQVVRGDSAAYFCASSPRQGDQPQHFGDGTRLSIL.

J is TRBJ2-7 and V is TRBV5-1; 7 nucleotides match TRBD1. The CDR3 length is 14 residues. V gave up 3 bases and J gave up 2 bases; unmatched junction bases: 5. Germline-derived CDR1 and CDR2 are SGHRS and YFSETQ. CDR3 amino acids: CASSSTTGTYEQYF. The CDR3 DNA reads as TGCGCCAGCAGCTCGACGACAGGGACCTACGAGCAGTACTTC.

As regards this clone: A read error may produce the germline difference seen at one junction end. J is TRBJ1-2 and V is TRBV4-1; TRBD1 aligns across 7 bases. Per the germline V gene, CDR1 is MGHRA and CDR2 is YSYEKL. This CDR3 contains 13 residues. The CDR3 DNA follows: TGCGCCAGCAGCGAAGACAGGGACTATGGCTACACCTTC. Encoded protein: CASSEDRDYGYTF.